Each of the 29 T cell receptor beta chains below was sequenced from the same sample in a study of blood T cell repertoires in COVID-19. TCRdb keeps only in-frame clones here, not all; method: immunoSEQ multiplex PCR. The table lists fewer than 250,000 clones, about 90% of them singletons. The sequencing input was PBMCs or T cells enriched from blood (not recorded which). All receptors come from a woman aged 25 to 39 who had been exposed to COVID-19.

This chain joins TRBV19 and TRBJ1-3; no clear D gene. Germline-derived CDR1 and CDR2 are LNHDA and SQIVND (reference sequence). V was clipped by 11 bases and J by 0 bases, with 11 bases between them. This CDR3 is built from 13 residues. CDR3 amino acids: CAAEPYSGNTIYF. As DNA, the CDR3 is TGTGCCGCCGAACCCTACTCTGGAAACACCATATATTTT.

The rearrangement links TRBV19 to TRBJ2-7; TRBD2 agrees at 11 bases. Germline V gene sequence: CDR1 LNHDA, CDR2 SQIVND (reference sequence). The CDR3 is 14 residues long. V trimming: 5 bases; J trimming: 4 bases; junction bases outside the gene matches: 4. The CDR3 spells CASSLTSGNYEQYF. CDR3 nucleotides: TGTGCCAGTAGTTTGACTAGCGGGAATTACGAGCAGTACTTC. Full variable domain (rest looked up from reference TRBV19 and TRBJ2-7): DGGITQSPKYLFRKEGQNVTLSCEQNLNHDAMYWYRQDPGQGLRLIYYSQIVNDFQKGDIAEGYSVSREKKESFPLTVTSAQKNPTAFYLCASSLTSGNYEQYFGPGTRLTVT.

The gene calls are TRBV4-2 and TRBJ2-7, with D perhaps TRBD2 (5 bases). Germline loops: CDR1 LGHNA, CDR2 YNFKEQ. There are 14 residues in the CDR3. V lost 0 bases, J lost 0 bases, and 6 bases lay in between. CDR3 in DNA: TGTGCCAGCAGCCAAGATACTAGCTCCTACGAGCAGTACTTC. This codes for CASSQDTSSYEQYF.

This clone was seen once. The chain joins TRBV11-1 to TRBJ1-1, with TRBD1 matching over 9 bases. The CDR3 sequence is 15 residues long. Germline V CDR1 and CDR2: SGHAT, FQDESV (reference sequence). The junction had 8 bases not matched to a gene; V was cut back by 5 bases and J by 4 bases. CDR3 residues: CASSADRGKFTEAFF. The CDR3 nucleotides read TGTGCCAGCAGCGCTGACAGGGGGAAGTTCACTGAAGCTTTCTTT. Full variable domain (remainder filled in from reference TRBV11-1 and TRBJ1-1): EAEVAQSPRYKITEKSQAVAFWCDPISGHATLYWYRQILGQGPELLVQFQDESVVDDSQLPKDRFSAERLKGVDSTLKIQPAELGDSAMYLCASSADRGKFTEAFFGQGTRLTVV.

V gene TRBV14 combines with J gene TRBJ2-2, with D maybe TRBD1 (5 bases). This CDR3 has 15 amino acids. V was pared by 1 base and J by 6 bases, with 12 bases between. Germline CDR1 and CDR2: SGHDN and FVKESK. The CDR3 region has the DNA TGTGCCAGCAGCCAAGTCCAGGGTTATCCCGGGGAGCTGTTTTTT. It codes for CASSQVQGYPGELFF. Using reference TRBV14 and TRBJ2-2 for the parts outside the CDR3, the full variable domain is EAGVTQFPSHSVIEKGQTVTLRCDPISGHDNLYWYRRVMGKEIKFLLHFVKESKQDESGMPNNRFLAERTGGTYSTLKVQPAELEDSGVYFCASSQVQGYPGELFFGEGSRLTVL.

The V call is TRBV10-3, the J call TRBJ2-5; 10 bases match TRBD1. The ends lost 2 bases at V and 2 bases at J; junction bases unmatched: 2. Germline CDR1 reads ENHRY; CDR2 reads SYGVKD. The CDR3 contains 15 residues. DNA of the CDR3: TGTGCCATCAGTGAGGGACAGGGGGTGCAAGAGACCCAGTACTTC. Translated: CAISEGQGVQETQYF.

The chain is built from TRBV4-1 and TRBJ1-2; 7 bases are shared with TRBD1. Germline V gene sequence: CDR1 MGHRA, CDR2 YSYEKL. There are 16 residues in the CDR3. The ends lost 4 bases at V and 2 bases at J; junction bases unmatched: 10. The CDR3 region is CASSREADRVNYGYTF. In DNA form, the CDR3 reads TGCGCCAGCAGCCGAGAGGCAGACAGGGTCAACTATGGCTACACCTTC.

V gene TRBV5-1 combines with J gene TRBJ1-1; 9 nucleotides line up with TRBD1. Trimming at V came to 1 base and at J to 5 bases, leaving 6 bases not matched to a gene. CDR1 SGHRS and CDR2 YFSETQ come from the germline V gene. The CDR3 totals 15 residues. CDR3 protein: CASSLSPTGGTEAFF. The CDR3 nucleotides read TGCGCCAGCAGCTTGAGCCCGACAGGGGGGACTGAAGCTTTCTTT.

The CDR3 here is CASSYGGRDHYGYTF. Written as DNA, the CDR3 is TGTGCCAGCAGTTACGGGGGCAGGGATCACTATGGCTACACCTTC. The rearrangement uses TRBV6-5 and TRBJ1-2, with D possibly matching TRBD1 (6 bases). Trimming took off 2 bases at V and 3 bases at J, with 13 bases between the two ends. Germline CDR1 reads MNHEY; CDR2 reads SVGAGI. The CDR3 loop spans 15 amino acids.

This clone turned up a few times. The genes are TRBV18 and TRBJ2-3; TRBD2 matches 13 bases. Germline values: CDR1 KGHSH, CDR2 LQKENI. V shed 5 bases, J shed 4 bases, and the junction held 6 bases outside the gene matches. The CDR3 is made up of 16 amino acids. Written as DNA, the CDR3 is TGTGCCAGCTCAGTCACCGGGACTAGCGGGGCAGATACGCAGTATTTT. Protein product: CASSVTGTSGADTQYF.

The chain links TRBV9 to TRBJ1-4; TRBD1 agrees at 8 bases. The CDR3 loop spans 13 amino acids. Trimming at V came to 6 bases and at J to 5 bases, leaving 3 bases not matched to a gene. Germline CDR1 SGDLS, CDR2 YYNGEE. CDR3 DNA: TGTGCCAGCAACGGACAGGGAAATGAAAAACTGTTTTTT. It encodes CASNGQGNEKLFF.

The chain combines TRBV7-9 with TRBJ2-7; 9 bases match TRBD1. The V and J ends lost 3 bases and 3 bases, in that order; junction bases with no gene match: 9. Germline CDR1 reads SEHNR; CDR2 reads FQNEAQ (reference sequence). CDR3 length: 16 residues. Here the CDR3 reads CASSLPPGQGHYEQYF. The CDR3 DNA reads as TGTGCCAGCAGCTTGCCACCGGGACAGGGACACTACGAGCAGTACTTC. The variable domain in full, with the rest retrieved from reference TRBV7-9 and TRBJ2-7, is DTGVSQNPRHKITKRGQNVTFRCDPISEHNRLYWYRQTLGQGPEFLTYFQNEAQLEKSRLLSDRFSAERPKGSFSTLEIQRTEQGDSAMYLCASSLPPGQGHYEQYFGPGTRLTVT.

V gene TRBV7-9 combines with J gene TRBJ2-3; 12 nucleotides match TRBD2. Germline V gene data show CDR1 as SEHNR and CDR2 as FQNEAQ (reference sequence). V shed 5 bases and J 7 bases; nucleotides not matched to a gene: 10. The CDR3 runs 16 residues. The CDR3 loop reads CASSRPGLAGPNTQYF. The CDR3 coding sequence is TGTGCCAGCAGCAGGCCGGGACTAGCGGGTCCGAATACGCAGTATTTT.

The chain couples TRBV30 to TRBJ2-1; 15 bases align to TRBD2. Germline CDR1 GTSNPN, CDR2 SVGIG (reference sequence). The CDR3 length is 16 residues. V trimming: 2 bases; J trimming: 6 bases; junction bases outside the gene matches: 5. The CDR3 nucleotides are TGTGCCTGGAGTAAACCGGGACTAGCGGGGGGCAATGAGCAGTTCTTC. This sequence encodes CAWSKPGLAGGNEQFF.

This chain connects TRBV4-2 to TRBJ1-5, with D unresolved. Per germline, CDR1 LGHNA and CDR2 YNFKEQ. V lost 5 bases and J 1 base, leaving 9 bases between the germline ends. The CDR3 loop spans 14 amino acids. The CDR3 here is CASSLGRSNQPQHF. CDR3 DNA sequence: TGTGCCAGCAGCTTGGGCAGAAGCAATCAGCCCCAGCATTTT.

This sequence joins TRBV19 and TRBJ1-2; 8 nucleotides match TRBD1. Germline V CDR1 and CDR2: LNHDA, SQIVND (reference sequence). The CDR3 runs to 17 residues. The trim removed 5 bases at V and 4 bases at J, leaving 15 bases unmatched. CDR3 loop: CASSDGQGGPALYGYTF. The DNA of the CDR3 is TGTGCCAGTAGTGATGGACAGGGAGGCCCAGCCCTCTATGGCTACACCTTC.

This chain uses TRBV19 with TRBJ1-1; maybe TRBD1 (6 bases). The CDR3 spans 13 residues. V was clipped by 5 bases and J by 4 bases, with 11 bases between them. Germline CDR1 LNHDA, CDR2 SQIVND (reference sequence). The DNA for the CDR3 is TGTGCCAGTAGTTCCTCAGGGGCCACTGAAGCTTTCTTT. It translates to CASSSSGATEAFF.

This chain connects TRBV5-6 to TRBJ2-4, with no clear D. Germline V CDR1 and CDR2: SGHDT, YYEEEE. Deletions cut 5 bases from V and 5 bases from J, with 17 bases between. The CDR3 sequence is 15 residues long. The CDR3 region has the DNA TGTGCCAGCAGTTATTCCACCGTATGGCAAAACATTCAGTACTTC. This gives the protein CASSYSTVWQNIQYF.

This chain joins TRBV10-3 and TRBJ1-2, with D maybe TRBD1 (6 bases). Germline assignment: CDR1 ENHRY and CDR2 SYGVKD. The V and J ends lost 7 bases and 6 bases respectively, with 27 bases between them. The CDR3 contains 17 residues. The CDR3: CAINKDAGGRGGDGYTF. CDR3 nucleotide sequence: TGTGCCATCAATAAAGACGCGGGCGGAAGAGGGGGGGATGGCTACACCTTC.

The sample holds a few counts of this clone. The rearrangement links TRBV27 to TRBJ1-2; 7 positions agree with TRBD1. The CDR3 contains 15 residues. Germline V CDR1 and CDR2: MNHEY, SMNVEV (reference sequence). V shed 2 bases, J shed 0 bases, and the junction held 3 bases outside the gene matches. CDR3 DNA: TGTGCCAGCAGTTTAAGGGGGCAAGCTAACTATGGCTACACCTTC. As protein: CASSLRGQANYGYTF.

The DNA for the CDR3 is TGCGCCAGCAGCCAAGACCCGGGAAGTCAGGGGGATACGCAGTATTTT. Translated: CASSQDPGSQGDTQYF. This chain uses TRBV4-1 with TRBJ2-3; D might be TRBD1 (6 bases). Germline V gene sequence: CDR1 MGHRA, CDR2 YSYEKL. V was shortened by 0 bases and J by 6 bases, with 16 bases between the two germline ends. The CDR3 spans 16 residues.

The rearrangement uses TRBV9 and TRBJ2-1; TRBD2 matches 7 bases. Germline values: CDR1 SGDLS, CDR2 YYNGEE. Trimming at V came to 0 bases and at J to 2 bases, leaving 5 bases not matched to a gene. This CDR3 has 16 amino acids. The CDR3 is CASSVDAGGAYNEQFF. The CDR3 nucleotides read TGTGCCAGCAGCGTAGATGCTGGGGGGGCCTACAATGAGCAGTTCTTC.

This chain uses TRBV5-6 with TRBJ1-1; D gene unclear. The CDR3 spans 12 residues. Germline loops: CDR1 SGHDT, CDR2 YYEEEE. Trimming cost V 0 bases and J 9 bases, with 9 bases left between them. The CDR3 region is CASSLDSLQAFF. The CDR3 DNA reads TGTGCCAGCAGCTTGGACTCCCTCCAAGCTTTCTTT. The full variable domain, in which reference TRBV5-6 and TRBJ1-1 provide the parts outside the CDR3, is DAGVTQSPTHLIKTRGQQVTLRCSPKSGHDTVSWYQQALGQGPQFIFQYYEEEERQRGNFPDRFSGHQFPNYSSELNVNALLLGDSALYLCASSLDSLQAFFGQGTRLTVV.

The J gene is TRBJ1-2, the V gene TRBV29-1; TRBD1 aligns across 8 bases. The CDR3 is 16 amino acids. Germline V gives CDR1 SQVTM, CDR2 ANQGSEA. V gave up 6 bases and J gave up 3 bases; unmatched junction bases: 15. As DNA, the CDR3 is TGCAGCGTAGTAAACAGGGGACAGGCAACAGACTATGGCTACACCTTC. Translating it yields CSVVNRGQATDYGYTF.

The chain couples TRBV6-5 to TRBJ1-1, with a tentative D call TRBD1 (5 bases). The CDR3 consists of 14 residues. Trimming took off 5 bases at V and 5 bases at J, with 15 bases between the two ends. Germline V gives CDR1 MNHEY, CDR2 SVGAGI. CDR3 nucleotides: TGTGCCAGCAGTCGGGACTCCCTGTGGACTGAAGCTTTCTTT. Protein sequence: CASSRDSLWTEAFF.

The J gene is TRBJ1-5, the V gene TRBV10-3; D is undetermined. The germline V gene encodes CDR1 ENHRY and CDR2 SYGVKD. CDR3 length: 15 amino acids. Trimming shortened V by 0 bases and J by 5 bases, and 11 bases separated the two germline ends. The CDR3 here is CAISESWITDQPQHF. The CDR3 nucleotides read TGTGCCATCAGTGAGTCGTGGATTACAGATCAGCCCCAGCATTTT.

The chain employs TRBV9 and TRBJ2-5, with 8 positions matching TRBD1. Germline CDR1 reads SGDLS; CDR2 reads YYNGEE. V lost 3 bases and J lost 4; bases outside the gene matches: 8. The CDR3 has 15 amino acids. The CDR3 DNA reads TGTGCCAGCAGCGAACGACAGGGGAGAGGAGAGACCCAGTACTTC. Protein product: CASSERQGRGETQYF.

The chain carries TRBV7-9 and TRBJ2-2; D not certain. The CDR3 is made up of 13 amino acids. With 9 bases removed from V and 1 base from J, the gap between germline ends came to 9 bases. CDR1 is SEHNR and CDR2 is FQNEAQ in the germline V gene (reference sequence). The CDR3 reads CASRHRNTGELFF. The CDR3 DNA follows: TGTGCCAGTAGACATCGGAACACCGGGGAGCTGTTTTTT.

The chain employs TRBV30 and TRBJ2-7; D uncertain. Trimming stripped 2 bases from V and 5 bases from J, with 16 bases between. CDR3 length: 14 residues. CDR1 is GTSNPN and CDR2 is SVGIG in the germline V gene (reference sequence). The CDR3 sequence is CAWSFRRSSHEQYF. CDR3 sequence (DNA): TGTGCCTGGAGTTTCCGCAGGTCGTCCCACGAGCAGTACTTC.